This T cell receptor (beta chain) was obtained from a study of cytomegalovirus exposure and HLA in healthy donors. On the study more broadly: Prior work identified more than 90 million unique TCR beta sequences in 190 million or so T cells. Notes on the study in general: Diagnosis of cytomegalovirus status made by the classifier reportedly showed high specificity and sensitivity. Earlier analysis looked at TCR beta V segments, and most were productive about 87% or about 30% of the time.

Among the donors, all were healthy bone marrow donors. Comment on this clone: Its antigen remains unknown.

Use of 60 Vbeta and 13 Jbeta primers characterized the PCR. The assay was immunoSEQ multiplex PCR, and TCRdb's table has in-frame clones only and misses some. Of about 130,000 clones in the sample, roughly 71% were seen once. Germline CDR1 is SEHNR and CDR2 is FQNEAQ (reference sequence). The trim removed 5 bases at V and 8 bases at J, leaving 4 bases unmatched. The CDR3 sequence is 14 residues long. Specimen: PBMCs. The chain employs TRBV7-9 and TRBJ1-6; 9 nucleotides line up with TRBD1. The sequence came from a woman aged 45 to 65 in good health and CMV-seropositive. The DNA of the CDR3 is TGTGCCAGCAGCGATACAGGGGGCTATTCACCCCTCCACTTT. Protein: CASSDTGGYSPLHF. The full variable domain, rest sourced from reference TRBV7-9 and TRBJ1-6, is DTGVSQNPRHKITKRGQNVTFRCDPISEHNRLYWYRQTLGQGPEFLTYFQNEAQLEKSRLLSDRFSAERPKGSFSTLEIQRTEQGDSAMYLCASSDTGGYSPLHFGNGTRLTVT.